These 7 T cell receptor beta chains came from one sample sequenced in a study of blood T cell repertoires in COVID-19. Only in-frame clones appear in the TCRdb table, and some are missing; sequencing was by immunoSEQ multiplex PCR. The sample comprises some 420,000 clones, more than 80% of which are singletons, and roughly 1.1% rests with the top ten. Sequencing was done on a sample of PBMCs or T cells enriched from blood (not recorded which). These receptors all come from a young man who had recovered from COVID-19.

The V call is TRBV4-1, the J call TRBJ1-3; maybe TRBD1 (5 bases). CDR1 MGHRA and CDR2 YSYEKL come from the germline V gene. V was pared by 5 bases and J by 4 bases, with 18 bases between. CDR3 length: 16 amino acids. For the CDR3, the DNA is TGCGCCAGCAGCACAGGACGGTCGAGGCGGGGAAACACCATATATTTT. Amino acids: CASSTGRSRRGNTIYF.

The V gene is TRBV7-2, the J gene TRBJ2-7; 16 nucleotides match TRBD2. Germline V gives CDR1 SGHTA, CDR2 FQGNSA. The CDR3 covers 18 residues. After removal of 5 bases from V and 2 bases from J, the junction contained 9 bases not matched to a gene. The CDR3 coding sequence is TGTGCCAGCAGCATCACGGGACTAGCGGGAGGGGTAACCTACGAGCAGTACTTC. Protein: CASSITGLAGGVTYEQYF.

This rearrangement joins TRBV28 to TRBJ2-5, with TRBD2 matching 13 bases. With V trimmed by 3 bases and J by 5 bases, 9 bases remained unmatched. CDR1 and CDR2 from the germline V gene are MDHEN and SYDVKM. This CDR3 comprises 17 residues. The CDR3 region is CASSLVLAGGPGETQYF. The CDR3 nucleotides are TGTGCCAGCAGTTTGGTACTAGCGGGAGGGCCAGGGGAGACCCAGTACTTC.

This chain joins TRBV4-2 and TRBJ1-2, with TRBD1 as a possible D gene (5 bases). Germline CDR1 is LGHNA and CDR2 is YNFKEQ. The CDR3 is 16 amino acids. V lost 4 bases and J lost 0, with 15 bases in between. This CDR3 is CASSLGREGTNYGYTF. CDR3 DNA: TGTGCCAGCAGCCTCGGAAGGGAGGGGACTAACTATGGCTACACCTTC.

The V and J genes are TRBV9 and TRBJ2-1; tentatively, D is TRBD2 (6 bases). CDR3 length: 15 amino acids. CDR1 SGDLS and CDR2 YYNGEE come from the germline V gene. V lost 3 bases to trimming and J lost 3 bases, with 13 bases between them. DNA for the CDR3: TGTGCCAGCAGCGCCACGGGAGAACTCTACAATGAGCAGTTCTTC. Its protein is CASSATGELYNEQFF.

The chain links TRBV4-1 to TRBJ1-5; D remains unclear. The ends were cut back, 1 base at V and 4 bases at J, with 11 bases in the middle. CDR1 is MGHRA, CDR2 YSYEKL, per germline. The CDR3 consists of 15 residues. In nucleotides, the CDR3 is TGCGCCAGCAGCCAAGGAGTGGGCGAGAATCAGCCCCAGCATTTT. It codes for CASSQGVGENQPQHF.

V and J are TRBV21-1 and TRBJ2-7; the D call of TRBD2 is as the table states it, not checked on the DNA. TRBV21-1 has pseudogene status. CDR3 length: 17 amino acids. The chain's CDR3 is CASSKEGRLAEHYEQYF. Written as DNA, the CDR3 is TGTGCCAGCAGCAAAGAAGGCCGGCTAGCGGAACACTACGAGCAGTACTTC.